This T cell receptor beta chain was obtained from a study of blood T cell repertoires in COVID-19. V was cut by 0 bases and J by 7 bases, with 15 bases left in between. Germline lookup yields CDR1 LNHDA and CDR2 SQIVND (reference sequence). The length of the CDR3 is 16 residues. This table comes from immunoSEQ multiplex PCR, and its TCRdb copy is limited to in-frame clones, with some not included. Among 95,000 to 120,000 clones listed, more than 65% were seen once. The V gene is TRBV19, the J gene TRBJ1-4, with D possibly TRBD1 on 6 matching bases. This TCR was sampled from a man aged 50 to 60 with acute or convalescent COVID-19. The source material was peripheral blood. The CDR3 protein is CASSIDRGYVGEKLFF. The CDR3 DNA reads TGTGCCAGTAGTATAGATAGGGGGTACGTTGGTGAAAAACTGTTTTTT.